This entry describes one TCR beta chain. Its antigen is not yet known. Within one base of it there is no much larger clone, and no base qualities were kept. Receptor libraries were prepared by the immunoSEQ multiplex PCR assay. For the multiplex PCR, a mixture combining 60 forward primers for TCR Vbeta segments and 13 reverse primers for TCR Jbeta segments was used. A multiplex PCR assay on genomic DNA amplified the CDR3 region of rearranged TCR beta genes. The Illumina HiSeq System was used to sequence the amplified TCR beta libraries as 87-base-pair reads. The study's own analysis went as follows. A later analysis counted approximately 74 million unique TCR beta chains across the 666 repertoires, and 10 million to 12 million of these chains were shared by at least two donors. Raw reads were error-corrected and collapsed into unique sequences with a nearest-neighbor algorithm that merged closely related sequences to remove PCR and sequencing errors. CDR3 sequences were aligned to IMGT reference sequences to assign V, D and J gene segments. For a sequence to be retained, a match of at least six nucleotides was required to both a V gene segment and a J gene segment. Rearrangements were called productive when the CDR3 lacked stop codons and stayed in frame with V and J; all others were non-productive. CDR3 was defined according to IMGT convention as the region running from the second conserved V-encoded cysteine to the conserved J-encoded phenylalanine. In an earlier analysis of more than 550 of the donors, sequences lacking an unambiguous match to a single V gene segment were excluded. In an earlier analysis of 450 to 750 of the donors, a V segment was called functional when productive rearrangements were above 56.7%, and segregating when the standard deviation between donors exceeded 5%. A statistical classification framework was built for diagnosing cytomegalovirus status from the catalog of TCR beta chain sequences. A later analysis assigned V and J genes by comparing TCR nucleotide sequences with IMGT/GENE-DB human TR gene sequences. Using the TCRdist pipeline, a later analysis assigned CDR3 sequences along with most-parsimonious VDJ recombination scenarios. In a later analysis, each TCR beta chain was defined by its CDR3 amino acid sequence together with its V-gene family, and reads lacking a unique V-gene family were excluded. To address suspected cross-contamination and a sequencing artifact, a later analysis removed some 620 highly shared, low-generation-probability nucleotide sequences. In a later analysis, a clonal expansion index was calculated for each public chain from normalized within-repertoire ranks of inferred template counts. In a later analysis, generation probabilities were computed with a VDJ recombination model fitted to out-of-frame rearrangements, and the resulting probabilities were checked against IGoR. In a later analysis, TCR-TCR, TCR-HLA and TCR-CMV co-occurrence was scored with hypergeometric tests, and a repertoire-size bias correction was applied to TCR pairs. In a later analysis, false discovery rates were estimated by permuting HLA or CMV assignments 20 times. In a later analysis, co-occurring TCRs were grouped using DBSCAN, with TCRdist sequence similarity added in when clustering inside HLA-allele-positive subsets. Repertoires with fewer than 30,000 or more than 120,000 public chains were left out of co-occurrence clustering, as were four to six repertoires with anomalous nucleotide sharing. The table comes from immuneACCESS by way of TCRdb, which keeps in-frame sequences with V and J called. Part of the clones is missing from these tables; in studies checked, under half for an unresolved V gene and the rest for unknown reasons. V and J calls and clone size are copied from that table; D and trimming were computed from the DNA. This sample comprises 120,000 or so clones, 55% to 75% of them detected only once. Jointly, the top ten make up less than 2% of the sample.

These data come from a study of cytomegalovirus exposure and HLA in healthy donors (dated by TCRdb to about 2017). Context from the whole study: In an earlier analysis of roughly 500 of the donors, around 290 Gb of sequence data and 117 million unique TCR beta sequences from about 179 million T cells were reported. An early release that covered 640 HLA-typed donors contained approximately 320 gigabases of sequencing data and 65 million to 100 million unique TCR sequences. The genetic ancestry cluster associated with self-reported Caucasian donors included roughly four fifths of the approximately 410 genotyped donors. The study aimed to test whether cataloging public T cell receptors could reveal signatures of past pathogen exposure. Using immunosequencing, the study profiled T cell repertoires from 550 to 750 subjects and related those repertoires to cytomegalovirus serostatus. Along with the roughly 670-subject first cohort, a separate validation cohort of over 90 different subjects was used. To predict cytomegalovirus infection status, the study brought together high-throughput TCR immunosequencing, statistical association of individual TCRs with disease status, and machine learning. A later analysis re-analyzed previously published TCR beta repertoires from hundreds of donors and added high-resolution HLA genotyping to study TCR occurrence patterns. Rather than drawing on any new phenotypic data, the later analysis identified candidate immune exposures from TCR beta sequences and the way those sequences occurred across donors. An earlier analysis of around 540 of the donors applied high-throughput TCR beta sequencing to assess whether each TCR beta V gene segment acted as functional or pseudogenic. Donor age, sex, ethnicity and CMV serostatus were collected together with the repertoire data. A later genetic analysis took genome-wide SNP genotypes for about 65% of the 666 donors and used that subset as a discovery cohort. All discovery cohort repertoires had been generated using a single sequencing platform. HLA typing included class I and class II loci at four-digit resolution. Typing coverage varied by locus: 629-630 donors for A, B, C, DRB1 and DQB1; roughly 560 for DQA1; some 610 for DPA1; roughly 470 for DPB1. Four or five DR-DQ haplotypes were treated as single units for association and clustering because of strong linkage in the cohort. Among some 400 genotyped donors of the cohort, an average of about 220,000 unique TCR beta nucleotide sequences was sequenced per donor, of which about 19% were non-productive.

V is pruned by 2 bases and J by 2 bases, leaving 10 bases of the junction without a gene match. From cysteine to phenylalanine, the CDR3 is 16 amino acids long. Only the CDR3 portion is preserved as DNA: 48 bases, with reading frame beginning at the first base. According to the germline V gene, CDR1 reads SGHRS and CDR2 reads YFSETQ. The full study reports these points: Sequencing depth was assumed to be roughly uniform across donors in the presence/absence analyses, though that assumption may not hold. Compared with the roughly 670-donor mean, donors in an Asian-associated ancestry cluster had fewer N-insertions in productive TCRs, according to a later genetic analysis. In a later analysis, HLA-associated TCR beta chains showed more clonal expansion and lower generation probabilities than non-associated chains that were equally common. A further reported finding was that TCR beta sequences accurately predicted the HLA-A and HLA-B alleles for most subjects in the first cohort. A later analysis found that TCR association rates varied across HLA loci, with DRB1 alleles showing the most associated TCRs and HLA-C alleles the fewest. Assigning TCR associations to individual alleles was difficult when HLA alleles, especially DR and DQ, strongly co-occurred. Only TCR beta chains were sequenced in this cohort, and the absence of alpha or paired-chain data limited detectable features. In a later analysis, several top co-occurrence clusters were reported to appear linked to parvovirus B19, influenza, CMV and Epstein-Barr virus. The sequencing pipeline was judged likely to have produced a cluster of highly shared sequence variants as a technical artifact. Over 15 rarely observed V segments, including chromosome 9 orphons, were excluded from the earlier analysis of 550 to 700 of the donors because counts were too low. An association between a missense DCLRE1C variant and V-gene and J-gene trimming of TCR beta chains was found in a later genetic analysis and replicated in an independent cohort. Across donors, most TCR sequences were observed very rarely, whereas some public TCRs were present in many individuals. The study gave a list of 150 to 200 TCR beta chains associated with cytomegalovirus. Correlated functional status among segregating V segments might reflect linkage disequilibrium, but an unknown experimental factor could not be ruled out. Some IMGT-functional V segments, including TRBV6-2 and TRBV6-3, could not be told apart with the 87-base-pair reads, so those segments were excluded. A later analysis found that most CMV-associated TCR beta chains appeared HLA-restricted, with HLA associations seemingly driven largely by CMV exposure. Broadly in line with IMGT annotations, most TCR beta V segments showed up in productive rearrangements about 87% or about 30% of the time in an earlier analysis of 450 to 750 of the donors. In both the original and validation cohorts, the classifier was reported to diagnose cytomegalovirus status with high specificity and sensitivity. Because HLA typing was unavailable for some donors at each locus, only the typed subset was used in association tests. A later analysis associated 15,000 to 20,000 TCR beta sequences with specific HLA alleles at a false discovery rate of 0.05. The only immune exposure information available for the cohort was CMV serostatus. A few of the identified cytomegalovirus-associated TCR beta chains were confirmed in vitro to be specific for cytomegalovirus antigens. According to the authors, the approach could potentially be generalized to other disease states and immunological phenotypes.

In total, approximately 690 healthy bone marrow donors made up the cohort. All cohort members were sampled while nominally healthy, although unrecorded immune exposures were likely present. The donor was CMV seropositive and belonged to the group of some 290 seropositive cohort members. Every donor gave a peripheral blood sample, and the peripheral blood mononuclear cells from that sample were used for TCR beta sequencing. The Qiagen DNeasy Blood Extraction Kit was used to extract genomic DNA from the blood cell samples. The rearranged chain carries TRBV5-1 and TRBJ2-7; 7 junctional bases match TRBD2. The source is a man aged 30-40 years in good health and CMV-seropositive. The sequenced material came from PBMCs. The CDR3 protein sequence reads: CASSFLTSTVAYEQYF. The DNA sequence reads TGCGCCAGCAGCTTTTTGACTAGCACGGTAGCCTACGAGCAGTACTTC.